This note documents a single T cell receptor (beta chain) sequence. The entry originates in a study of blood T cell repertoires in COVID-19. The wider study: PBMCs, B-cell-depleted T cells, or T cells provided the cDNA or gDNA that made up the material.

The germline gives CDR1 SQVTM, CDR2 ANQGSEA. Trimming left V 7 bases short and J 2 bases short, with 15 bases between. The CDR3 has 14 residues. As handled by the study authors: Estimated nucleated cell counts came from reference gene primer amplification. Repertoires were generated with immunoSEQ multiplex PCR, while TCRdb's copy carries only in-frame clones and drops some. V, J and clone size were drawn from that table, and D and trimming were deduced from the DNA. This sample yields about 73,000 clones, of which 80% to 85% are seen a single time; 25% to 30% belongs to the top ten. The specimen was peripheral blood. The receptor was derived from a human donor in a cohort sampled during active COVID-19. The V gene is TRBV29-1, the J gene TRBJ2-1, with TRBD1 as a possible D gene (6 bases). In DNA form, the CDR3 reads TGCAGCGCACAGGGTATACGAGCCTACAATGAGCAGTTCTTC. Protein sequence: CSAQGIRAYNEQFF.